These T cell receptor beta chains were read from a single sample in a study of cytomegalovirus exposure and HLA in healthy donors. Assay: immunoSEQ multiplex PCR; the TCRdb copy retains only in-frame clones and omits some. The sample has about 120,000 clones, 80% seen once. The sample consisted of PBMCs. The receptors come from a female donor in good health and CMV-seropositive. CDR3s include the opening cysteine and the closing phenylalanine or tryptophan. The D gene is left open where the match is weak. Clone sizes are given selectively: once, few, many, or a class where the clone is expanded.

v_call: TRBV7-2
clone_size: once
j_call: TRBJ2-7
d_call: TRBD2
cdr3_aa: CASSRTSGGPLYEQYF
cdr3_nt: TGTGCCAGCAGCCGTACTAGCGGGGGGCCCCTTTACGAGCAGTACTTC

v_call: TRBV28
clone_size: NA
j_call: TRBJ2-1
d_call: TRBD2
cdr3_aa: CASSLTSSGANEQFF
cdr3_nt: TGTGCCAGCAGTTTAACGTCTAGCGGGGCAAATGAGCAGTTCTTC

v_call: TRBV14
clone_size: NA
j_call: TRBJ1-1
d_call: NA
cdr3_aa: CASSQDVGVAEAFF
cdr3_nt: TGTGCCAGCAGCCAAGATGTCGGGGTGGCTGAAGCTTTCTTT

v_call: TRBV18
clone_size: NA
j_call: TRBJ1-2
d_call: TRBD1
cdr3_aa: CASSPGGTALEYGYTF
cdr3_nt: TGTGCCAGCTCACCAGGAGGGACAGCCCTGGAGTATGGCTACACCTTC

v_call: TRBV27
clone_size: NA
j_call: TRBJ2-5
d_call: NA
cdr3_aa: CASSFRSGGETQYF
cdr3_nt: TGTGCCAGCAGTTTCCGATCCGGCGGGGAGACCCAGTACTTC

v_call: TRBV5-1
clone_size: NA
j_call: TRBJ2-5
d_call: TRBD2
cdr3_aa: CASRSGLAGASRGQETQYF
cdr3_nt: TGCGCCAGCAGAAGTGGACTAGCGGGGGCCTCCCGGGGGCAAGAGACCCAGTACTTC

v_call: TRBV14
clone_size: NA
j_call: TRBJ1-1
d_call: NA
cdr3_aa: CASSPTSQGMTEAFF
cdr3_nt: TGTGCCAGCAGTCCCACGTCCCAGGGAATGACTGAAGCTTTCTTT

v_call: TRBV19
clone_size: NA
j_call: TRBJ2-7
d_call: NA
cdr3_aa: CASSIGLGMISYEQYF
cdr3_nt: TGTGCCAGTAGTATCGGTTTGGGCATGATCTCCTACGAGCAGTACTTC

v_call: TRBV19
clone_size: once
j_call: TRBJ2-1
d_call: NA
cdr3_aa: CASSIEGLLAGSYNEQFF
cdr3_nt: TGTGCCAGTAGTATAGAGGGTCTACTAGCAGGCTCCTACAATGAGCAGTTCTTC

v_call: TRBV9
clone_size: NA
j_call: TRBJ1-3
d_call: TRBD1
cdr3_aa: CASSVQGAGNTIYF
cdr3_nt: TGTGCCAGCAGCGTACAGGGGGCCGGAAACACCATATATTTT

v_call: TRBV6-4
clone_size: NA
j_call: TRBJ2-1
d_call: NA
cdr3_aa: CASSDAGEQFF
cdr3_nt: TGTGCCAGCAGTGACGCGGGGGAGCAGTTCTTC

v_call: TRBV2
clone_size: NA
j_call: TRBJ1-2
d_call: TRBD1
cdr3_aa: CASTEGPTGARYGYTF
cdr3_nt: TGTGCCAGCACTGAGGGTCCGACAGGGGCTAGGTATGGCTACACCTTC

v_call: TRBV25-1
clone_size: few
j_call: TRBJ2-2
d_call: TRBD1
cdr3_aa: CASRPTGGINTGELFF
cdr3_nt: TGTGCCAGCAGGCCCACAGGGGGCATCAACACCGGGGAGCTGTTTTTT

v_call: TRBV15
clone_size: NA
j_call: TRBJ1-1
d_call: TRBD1
cdr3_aa: CATSRGGRGRYTEAFF
cdr3_nt: TGTGCCACCAGCAGAGGGGGCAGGGGGCGATACACTGAAGCTTTCTTT

v_call: TRBV28
clone_size: NA
j_call: TRBJ2-3
d_call: NA
cdr3_aa: CASSAPGGADTQYF
cdr3_nt: TGTGCCAGCAGCGCTCCGGGGGGCGCAGATACGCAGTATTTT

v_call: TRBV4-1
clone_size: NA
j_call: TRBJ1-2
d_call: TRBD1
cdr3_aa: CASSHTGGDGYTF
cdr3_nt: TGCGCCAGCAGCCATACAGGGGGCGATGGCTACACCTTC

v_call: TRBV7-2
clone_size: NA
j_call: TRBJ2-7
d_call: NA
cdr3_aa: CASSFRNGVGEQYF
cdr3_nt: TGTGCCAGCAGCTTTCGCAACGGGGTGGGCGAGCAGTACTTC

v_call: TRBV9
clone_size: NA
j_call: TRBJ2-3
d_call: NA
cdr3_aa: CASSVTDRSTDTQYF
cdr3_nt: TGTGCCAGCAGCGTAACCGACAGAAGCACAGATACGCAGTATTTT

v_call: TRBV11-2
clone_size: NA
j_call: TRBJ2-7
d_call: NA
cdr3_aa: CASSHHGAGVGYEQYF
cdr3_nt: TGTGCCAGCAGCCACCATGGGGCAGGAGTCGGGTACGAGCAGTACTTC

v_call: TRBV27
clone_size: NA
j_call: TRBJ2-7
d_call: TRBD1
cdr3_aa: CASSLRSGTGGYEQYF
cdr3_nt: TGTGCCAGCAGTTTAAGGTCAGGGACAGGGGGTTACGAGCAGTACTTC

v_call: TRBV5-8
clone_size: NA
j_call: TRBJ2-3
d_call: TRBD2
cdr3_aa: CASPPSGGSTDTQYF
cdr3_nt: TGTGCCAGCCCCCCTAGCGGGGGGTCCACAGATACGCAGTATTTT

v_call: TRBV5-4
clone_size: NA
j_call: TRBJ2-7
d_call: NA
cdr3_aa: CASSLGRRGIPYEQYF
cdr3_nt: TGTGCCAGCAGCTTGGGTAGGAGGGGAATACCCTACGAGCAGTACTTC

v_call: TRBV7-5
clone_size: once
j_call: TRBJ1-2
d_call: NA
cdr3_aa: CVRSIRRGTDYGYTF
cdr3_nt: TGTGTCAGAAGCATTAGGAGAGGGACAGACTATGGCTACACCTTC

v_call: TRBV9
clone_size: NA
j_call: TRBJ1-2
d_call: NA
cdr3_aa: CASSVVSTENNYGYTF
cdr3_nt: TGTGCCAGCAGCGTAGTTAGTACGGAGAATAACTATGGCTACACCTTC

v_call: TRBV10-1
clone_size: NA
j_call: TRBJ2-3
d_call: NA
cdr3_aa: CASSESVATAPDTQYF
cdr3_nt: TGCGCCAGCAGTGAGTCAGTAGCCACGGCCCCAGATACGCAGTATTTT

v_call: TRBV5-5
clone_size: NA
j_call: TRBJ1-1
d_call: TRBD1
cdr3_aa: CASSSTGGASTEAFF
cdr3_nt: TGTGCCAGCAGCTCGACAGGGGGCGCGAGTACTGAAGCTTTCTTT

v_call: TRBV5-4
clone_size: NA
j_call: TRBJ2-5
d_call: TRBD1
cdr3_aa: CASSPGTGQETQYF
cdr3_nt: TGTGCCAGCAGCCCGGGGACAGGCCAAGAGACCCAGTACTTC

v_call: TRBV29-1
clone_size: NA
j_call: TRBJ1-2
d_call: TRBD1
cdr3_aa: CSVESGQLYGYTF
cdr3_nt: TGCAGCGTCGAATCGGGACAGCTCTATGGCTACACCTTC

v_call: TRBV10-3
clone_size: NA
j_call: TRBJ1-2
d_call: NA
cdr3_aa: CAISRGGVGGYGYTF
cdr3_nt: TGTGCCATCAGTCGTGGGGGCGTCGGAGGCTATGGCTACACCTTC

v_call: TRBV28
clone_size: NA
j_call: TRBJ1-5
d_call: TRBD1
cdr3_aa: CASSFEGANQPQHF
cdr3_nt: TGTGCCAGCAGTTTTGAGGGGGCGAATCAGCCCCAGCATTTT

v_call: TRBV6-5
clone_size: NA
j_call: TRBJ2-6
d_call: NA
cdr3_aa: CASRPSGGANVLTF
cdr3_nt: TGTGCCAGCAGACCCTCCGGTGGGGCCAACGTCCTGACTTTC

v_call: TRBV14
clone_size: NA
j_call: TRBJ1-6
d_call: NA
cdr3_aa: CASSQEGLSPLHF
cdr3_nt: TGTGCCAGCAGCCAAGAGGGCCTTTCACCCCTCCACTTT

v_call: TRBV9
clone_size: NA
j_call: TRBJ1-2
d_call: NA
cdr3_aa: CASSVGSGSYGYTF
cdr3_nt: TGTGCCAGCAGCGTAGGGTCAGGCAGTTATGGCTACACCTTC

v_call: TRBV11-2
clone_size: once
j_call: TRBJ1-1
d_call: NA
cdr3_aa: CASSSPLSSNTEAFF
cdr3_nt: TGTGCCAGCAGCTCTCCCCTAAGTTCGAACACTGAAGCTTTCTTT

v_call: TRBV4-3
clone_size: NA
j_call: TRBJ2-3
d_call: NA
cdr3_aa: CASSRWGDTDTQYF
cdr3_nt: TGCGCCAGCAGCCGATGGGGGGACACAGATACGCAGTATTTT

v_call: TRBV2
clone_size: NA
j_call: TRBJ2-2
d_call: TRBD2
cdr3_aa: CASGGSRYTGELFF
cdr3_nt: TGTGCCAGCGGCGGGAGTCGGTACACCGGGGAGCTGTTTTTT

v_call: TRBV30
clone_size: NA
j_call: TRBJ1-6
d_call: TRBD1
cdr3_aa: CAWSFRGQVDSPLHF
cdr3_nt: TGTGCCTGGAGCTTTCGAGGACAGGTTGATTCACCCCTCCACTTT

v_call: TRBV2
clone_size: once
j_call: TRBJ1-2
d_call: TRBD1
cdr3_aa: CASSRRQGANYGYTF
cdr3_nt: TGTGCCAGCAGTCGACGACAGGGGGCTAACTATGGCTACACCTTC

v_call: TRBV9
clone_size: NA
j_call: TRBJ1-2
d_call: TRBD1
cdr3_aa: CASSTRQGMVGDGYTF
cdr3_nt: TGTGCCAGCAGCACGCGACAGGGGATGGTCGGGGATGGCTACACCTTC

v_call: TRBV6-6
clone_size: NA
j_call: TRBJ2-3
d_call: TRBD1
cdr3_aa: CASSGHRGQRADTQYF
cdr3_nt: TGTGCCAGCAGTGGTCACAGGGGGCAGAGGGCAGATACGCAGTATTTT

v_call: TRBV28
clone_size: NA
j_call: TRBJ1-1
d_call: NA
cdr3_aa: CASSVNTEAFF
cdr3_nt: TGTGCCAGCAGCGTGAACACTGAAGCTTTCTTT

v_call: TRBV4-1
clone_size: NA
j_call: TRBJ2-7
d_call: NA
cdr3_aa: CASSQVGGLGEQYF
cdr3_nt: TGCGCCAGCAGCCAAGTCGGGGGGCTTGGCGAGCAGTACTTC

v_call: TRBV23-1
clone_size: NA
j_call: TRBJ2-6
d_call: NA
cdr3_aa: CASSLNNVANVLTF
cdr3_nt: TGCGCCAGCAGTCTCAACAATGTAGCCAACGTCCTGACTTTC

v_call: TRBV4-3
clone_size: few
j_call: TRBJ2-7
d_call: TRBD2
cdr3_aa: CASSQGTSGGLYEQYF
cdr3_nt: TGCGCCAGCAGCCAGGGGACTAGCGGGGGCCTTTACGAGCAGTACTTC

v_call: TRBV5-4
clone_size: NA
j_call: TRBJ1-2
d_call: NA
cdr3_aa: CASKTGVVNYGYTF
cdr3_nt: TGTGCCAGCAAAACAGGTGTGGTTAACTATGGCTACACCTTC

v_call: TRBV10-3
clone_size: NA
j_call: TRBJ2-2
d_call: TRBD1
cdr3_aa: CAIKGQGDGELFF
cdr3_nt: TGTGCCATCAAAGGACAGGGTGACGGGGAGCTGTTTTTT

v_call: TRBV7-9
clone_size: NA
j_call: TRBJ2-7
d_call: NA
cdr3_aa: CSSSSVSYEQYF
cdr3_nt: TGTTCCAGCAGCTCGGTCTCCTACGAGCAGTACTTC

v_call: TRBV5-1
clone_size: NA
j_call: TRBJ2-7
d_call: TRBD2
cdr3_aa: CASSLGTSGSYEQYF
cdr3_nt: TGCGCCAGCAGCTTAGGGACTAGCGGCTCCTACGAGCAGTACTTC

v_call: TRBV6-1
clone_size: few
j_call: TRBJ2-1
d_call: TRBD2
cdr3_aa: CASRTGTTNNEQFF
cdr3_nt: TGTGCCAGCAGAACCGGGACTACAAACAATGAGCAGTTCTTC

v_call: TRBV19
clone_size: once
j_call: TRBJ1-5
d_call: TRBD1
cdr3_aa: CASQTRGRRQPQHF
cdr3_nt: TGTGCCAGCCAAACCAGGGGGCGAAGGCAGCCCCAGCATTTT

v_call: TRBV27
clone_size: NA
j_call: TRBJ1-4
d_call: NA
cdr3_aa: CASSFSEAFGEKLFF
cdr3_nt: TGTGCCAGCAGTTTTTCAGAGGCCTTTGGTGAAAAACTGTTTTTT

v_call: TRBV25-1
clone_size: NA
j_call: TRBJ2-1
d_call: NA
cdr3_aa: CASSEFPGDSYNEQFF
cdr3_nt: TGTGCCAGCAGTGAGTTCCCCGGGGACTCCTACAATGAGCAGTTCTTC

v_call: TRBV4-2
clone_size: NA
j_call: TRBJ2-3
d_call: TRBD1
cdr3_aa: CASSPGQAESSTDTQYF
cdr3_nt: TGTGCCAGCAGCCCCGGACAGGCCGAATCTAGCACAGATACGCAGTATTTT